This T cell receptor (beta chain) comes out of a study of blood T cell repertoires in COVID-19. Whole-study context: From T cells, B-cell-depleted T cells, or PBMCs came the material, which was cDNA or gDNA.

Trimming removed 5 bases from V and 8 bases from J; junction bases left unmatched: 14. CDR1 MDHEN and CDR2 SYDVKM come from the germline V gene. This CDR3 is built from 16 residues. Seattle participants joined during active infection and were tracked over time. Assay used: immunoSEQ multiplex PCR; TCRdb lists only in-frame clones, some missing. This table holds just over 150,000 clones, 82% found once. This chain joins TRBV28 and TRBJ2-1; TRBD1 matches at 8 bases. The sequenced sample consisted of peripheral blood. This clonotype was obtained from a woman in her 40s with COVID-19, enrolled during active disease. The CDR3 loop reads CASSPSGTGGRDEQFF. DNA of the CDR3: TGTGCCAGCAGTCCCTCCGGGACAGGTGGACGCGATGAGCAGTTCTTC.